The 14 T cell receptor beta chains given below trace back to one sample, sequenced in a study of blood T cell repertoires in COVID-19 (dated by TCRdb to between 2020 and 2021). The library came from the immunoSEQ multiplex PCR assay. Held by TCRdb, this immuneACCESS table contains in-frame sequences only and omits some clones. Under half of the omission traces to an unresolved V gene where checked; the cause of the rest is unknown. This sample holds fewer than 250,000 clones; 86% were observed only once. Roughly 2% of the sample lies in the top ten. Sequenced sample: peripheral blood. All receptors derive from a woman aged 45-65 years with acute or convalescent COVID-19.

This clone was counted many times. This chain links TRBV13 with TRBJ1-5; 10 bases agree with TRBD1. Germline values: CDR1 PRHDT, CDR2 FYEKMQ (reference sequence). The CDR3 sequence is 17 residues long. The V segment lost 5 bases and the J segment 3 bases; nucleotides outside the gene matches: 10. The CDR3 spells CASSLTGGSRTNQPQHF. CDR3 nucleotides: TGTGCCAGCAGCCTGACAGGGGGCTCGAGAACCAATCAGCCCCAGCATTTT.

The chain links TRBV4-3 to TRBJ2-7, with a possible D match to TRBD2 (6 bases). Germline-derived CDR1 and CDR2 are LGHNA and YSLEER. V lost 5 bases to trimming and J lost 0 bases, with 11 bases between them. The CDR3 has 14 residues. The CDR3 coding sequence is TGCGCCAGCAGCTGGGACTCTTTCTCCTACGAGCAGTACTTC. Its protein product is CASSWDSFSYEQYF.

As concerns this clone: The identical CDR3 is also encoded by other nucleotide sequences in the sample. This chain connects TRBV3-1 (or the pseudogene TRBV3-2) to TRBJ1-5, with 9 bases aligning to TRBD1. The CDR3 totals 13 residues. CDR1 is LGHDT and CDR2 is YNNKEL in the germline V gene (reference sequence). The V gene end was trimmed by 4 bases and the J gene end by 7 bases; junction bases not matched to a gene: 2. The chain's CDR3 is CASSRDRDQPQHF. CDR3 nucleotides: TGTGCCAGCAGCCGGGACAGGGACCAGCCCCAGCATTTT.

The chain carries TRBV2 and TRBJ2-1, with TRBD2 matching 10 bases. The germline V gene encodes CDR1 SNHLY and CDR2 FYNNEI. The CDR3 is made up of 13 amino acids. Trimming cost V 6 bases and J 7 bases; bases outside gene matches: 3. This chain's CDR3 is CASRLLAGNEQFF. The CDR3 DNA reads as TGTGCCAGCAGACTACTAGCGGGGAATGAGCAGTTCTTC.

The chain joins TRBV2 to TRBJ2-3, with D unclear. CDR3 length: 11 residues. Per germline, CDR1 SNHLY and CDR2 FYNNEI. V shed 8 bases and J shed 3 bases, with 6 bases lying between them. The CDR3 DNA reads as TGTGCCAGCGGCCTGACAGATACGCAGTATTTT. Translation gives CASGLTDTQYF.

The chain links TRBV20-1 to TRBJ1-2, with 7 bases fitting TRBD1. CDR3 length: 15 amino acids. The ends lost 3 bases at V and 3 bases at J; junction bases unmatched: 10. CDR1 is DFQATT, CDR2 SNEGSKA, per germline (reference sequence). The CDR3, as DNA: TGCAGTGCTAGTAGTAGAACAGGGGTTGACTATGGCTACACCTTC. Amino acid sequence: CSASSRTGVDYGYTF.

This CDR3 reads CASSRWSDLGYTF. CDR3 coding DNA: TGTGCCAGCAGTCGATGGTCGGACTTAGGCTACACCTTC. The chain employs TRBV2 and TRBJ1-2; D is uncertain. The germline V gene has CDR1 SNHLY and CDR2 FYNNEI. This CDR3 region has 13 residues. Trimming removed 5 bases at V and 8 bases at J, with 15 bases between.

The genes are TRBV11-2 and TRBJ1-6, with D unclear. This CDR3 is built from 12 residues. Per the germline V gene, CDR1 is SGHAT and CDR2 is FQNNGV. Trimming shortened V by 2 bases and J by 10 bases, and 6 bases separated the two germline ends. CDR3 amino acids: CASSLTGSPLHF. The CDR3 bases are TGTGCCAGCAGCTTAACGGGGTCACCCCTCCACTTT.

The chain couples TRBV19 to TRBJ2-6, with TRBD2 as a possible D gene (6 bases). The CDR3 runs 15 residues. The V end lost 4 bases, the J end lost 1 base, and 8 bases lay between the germline ends. Germline-derived CDR1 and CDR2 are LNHDA and SQIVND (reference sequence). The CDR3 spells CASSNGGSGANVLTF. The CDR3 coding sequence is TGTGCCAGTAGTAACGGGGGATCTGGGGCCAACGTCCTGACTTTC.

V usage is TRBV6-5 and J usage is TRBJ2-1; TRBD1 is a possible D gene (5 bases). With 6 bases removed from V and 10 bases from J, the gap between germline ends came to 13 bases. This CDR3 contains 12 residues. Per the germline V gene, CDR1 is MNHEY and CDR2 is SVGAGI. The CDR3 region has the DNA TGTGCCAGCAGCGCCCAGGGCGTCGAGCAGTTCTTC. It encodes CASSAQGVEQFF.

This clone was detected only once. The V gene is TRBV9, the J gene TRBJ2-2; the D gene is possibly TRBD2 (7 bases). Per germline, CDR1 SGDLS and CDR2 YYNGEE. This CDR3 spans 15 amino acids. Trimming stripped 0 bases from V and 6 bases from J, with 12 bases between. The CDR3 region has the DNA TGTGCCAGCAGCGTAGAAGGGGGGAGGGCCGGGGAGCTGTTTTTT. Its translation: CASSVEGGRAGELFF. Variable domain in full (rest from reference TRBV9 and TRBJ2-2): DSGVTQTPKHLITATGQRVTLRCSPRSGDLSVYWYQQSLDQGLQFLIQYYNGEERAKGNILERFSAQQFPDLHSELNLSSLELGDSALYFCASSVEGGRAGELFFGEGSRLTVL.

The V call is TRBV19, the J call TRBJ1-2, with 10 bases identical to TRBD1. In germline, CDR1 is LNHDA, CDR2 SQIVND (reference sequence). The J segment lost 4 bases and the V segment lost 3 bases, leaving 5 bases of the junction unmatched. The CDR3 covers 15 residues. The CDR3 spells CASSMLTGGGYGYTF. Written as DNA, the CDR3 is TGTGCCAGTAGTATGTTGACAGGGGGCGGCTATGGCTACACCTTC. The full variable domain, in which reference TRBV19 and TRBJ1-2 provide the parts outside the CDR3, is DGGITQSPKYLFRKEGQNVTLSCEQNLNHDAMYWYRQDPGQGLRLIYYSQIVNDFQKGDIAEGYSVSREKKESFPLTVTSAQKNPTAFYLCASSMLTGGGYGYTFGSGTRLTVV.

This clone was found once. The chain has TRBV18 and TRBJ2-1; 9 bases align to TRBD1. The V segment lost 3 bases and the J segment 5 bases; nucleotides outside the gene matches: 8. The germline V gene encodes CDR1 KGHSH and CDR2 LQKENI. The CDR3 extends over 16 amino acids. The CDR3 region has the DNA TGTGCCAGCTCACCCTTGGACAGGGGAAGGAACAATGAGCAGTTCTTC. This gives the protein CASSPLDRGRNNEQFF.

The J gene is TRBJ1-1, the V gene TRBV30, with D perhaps matching TRBD1 (5 bases). The germline V and J ends were trimmed by 2 bases and 4 bases, with 17 bases remaining between them. The CDR3 has 15 residues. Germline assignment: CDR1 GTSNPN and CDR2 SVGIG (reference sequence). The CDR3 sequence: CAWSLSDSSVTEAFF. CDR3 nucleotide sequence: TGTGCCTGGAGTTTGTCTGACAGCTCCGTCACTGAAGCTTTCTTT.